These 24 T cell receptor beta chains share one sample of origin, sequenced in a study of OX40 agonist ivuxolimab in advanced cancers. The library was obtained by the immunoSEQ multiplex PCR assay. TCRdb took this table from immuneACCESS and kept in-frame rearrangements with V and J called. Such tables lack part of the clones; where checked against another copy, unresolved V genes explain under half of the gap, and the rest is unexplained. Here the sample has some 50,000 clones; around four fifths occur a single time. The ten top clones hold 3% to 4% of the sample. The specimen comprised CD4+ or CD8+ T cells sorted from blood, sampled in a trial of the OX40 agonist ivuxolimab. The receptors were gathered from an adult with an advanced solid tumor such as melanoma, head and neck, liver or kidney cancer.

The genes are TRBV30 and TRBJ2-6, with 9 bases identical to TRBD1. CDR3 length: 17 amino acids. V trimming: 2 bases; J trimming: 0 bases; junction bases outside the gene matches: 5. CDR1 is GTSNPN and CDR2 is SVGIG in the germline V gene (reference sequence). The CDR3 loop reads CAWSRDRVSSGANVLTF. Written as DNA, the CDR3 is TGTGCCTGGAGTCGGGACAGGGTCTCCTCTGGGGCCAACGTCCTGACTTTC.

The rearrangement links TRBV5-1 to TRBJ1-4, with 9 bases fitting TRBD1. Germline loops: CDR1 SGHRS, CDR2 YFSETQ. The CDR3 is made up of 15 amino acids. The ends lost 4 bases at V and 5 bases at J; junction bases unmatched: 6. The CDR3 DNA sequence: TGCGCCAGCAGCCCCCGGACAGGGGAGAATGAAAAACTGTTTTTT. This sequence encodes CASSPRTGENEKLFF.

This clone is a singleton in its sample. The genes are TRBV9 and TRBJ2-3; a possible D gene is TRBD2 (6 bases). V was clipped by 0 bases and J by 6 bases, with 17 bases between them. CDR3 length equals 16 residues. In germline, CDR1 is SGDLS, CDR2 YYNGEE. The DNA for the CDR3 is TGTGCCAGCAGCGTAGAGGGAGGAGTCACCTTGGATACGCAGTATTTT. It translates to CASSVEGGVTLDTQYF.

Comments on this clone: A read error may account for a junction end that differs from germline. The V gene is TRBV7-7, the J gene TRBJ2-2, with 14 nucleotides matching TRBD2. Germline V gives CDR1 SSHAT, CDR2 FNYEAQ (reference sequence). The CDR3 is 17 amino acids. As DNA, the CDR3 is TGTGCTAGCAGCCCGACTAGCGGGGGGGCAGGAACCGGGGAGCTGTTTTTT. Its protein product is CASSPTSGGAGTGELFF.

This rearrangement joins TRBV5-4 to TRBJ2-5; D gene ambiguous. Trimming cost V 4 bases and J 5 bases, with 12 bases left between them. The CDR3 covers 13 residues. Looked up from germline, CDR1 is SGHNT and CDR2 is YYREEE (reference sequence). CDR3 amino acids: CASSRTRIETQYF. In DNA, the CDR3 is TGTGCCAGCAGCCGGACCCGAATTGAGACCCAGTACTTC.

This clone was counted between two and nine times. This sequence joins TRBV7-9 and TRBJ1-3; D remains unclear. The CDR3 is 14 amino acids. The V end lost 6 bases, the J end lost 2 bases, and 11 bases lay between the germline ends. Germline CDR1 is SEHNR and CDR2 is FQNEAQ (reference sequence). The CDR3 loop reads CASSWTATGNTIYF. The DNA of the CDR3 is TGTGCCAGCAGTTGGACCGCCACTGGAAACACCATATATTTT.

The CDR3 sequence: CASSQGQQLQETQYF. The CDR3 DNA reads TGTGCCAGCAGCCAAGGGCAACAGCTCCAAGAGACCCAGTACTTC. This sequence joins TRBV14 and TRBJ2-5, with no clear D. The CDR3 runs to 15 residues. V was cut by 1 base and J by 1 base, with 10 bases left in between. Looked up from germline, CDR1 is SGHDN and CDR2 is FVKESK. Full variable domain (missing parts from reference TRBV14 and TRBJ2-5): EAGVTQFPSHSVIEKGQTVTLRCDPISGHDNLYWYRRVMGKEIKFLLHFVKESKQDESGMPNNRFLAERTGGTYSTLKVQPAELEDSGVYFCASSQGQQLQETQYFGPGTRLLVL.

This clone was recorded a few times. The chain recombines TRBV5-6 with TRBJ2-3; maybe TRBD2 (6 bases). The CDR3 totals 16 residues. In germline, CDR1 is SGHDT, CDR2 YYEEEE. Trimming stripped 0 bases from V and 4 bases from J, with 15 bases between. The CDR3 DNA follows: TGTGCCAGCAGCTTGGATTGGGGGTTAGCGGCAGATACGCAGTATTTT. It encodes CASSLDWGLAADTQYF.

V usage is TRBV5-4 and J usage is TRBJ2-1; weak D call: TRBD2 (6 bases). The CDR3 totals 16 residues. In germline, CDR1 is SGHNT, CDR2 YYREEE (reference sequence). Trimming took off 3 bases at V and 3 bases at J, with 16 bases between the two ends. CDR3 sequence reads: CASSSGRDSLYNEQFF. CDR3 bases: TGTGCCAGCAGCTCGGGACGGGACTCACTCTACAATGAGCAGTTCTTC.

The V and J genes are TRBV9 and TRBJ2-7, with D maybe TRBD1 (5 bases). In germline, CDR1 is SGDLS, CDR2 YYNGEE. This CDR3 is 16 amino acids long. V was pared by 0 bases and J by 0 bases, with 13 bases between. The CDR3: CASSVGITGASYEQYF. The CDR3, as DNA: TGTGCCAGCAGCGTAGGAATAACAGGCGCCTCCTACGAGCAGTACTTC.

This rearrangement joins TRBV15 to TRBJ2-5, with 10 bases matching TRBD1. Unmatched junction bases numbered 2, after V lost 0 bases and J lost 4 bases. The CDR3 consists of 15 residues. CDR1 is LNHNV, CDR2 YYDKDF, per germline (reference sequence). The CDR3 spells CATSRDRDRGETQYF. The CDR3 DNA reads as TGTGCCACCAGCAGAGATCGGGACAGGGGAGAGACCCAGTACTTC.

V gene TRBV5-1 combines with J gene TRBJ1-4; TRBD1 aligns across 7 bases. CDR3 length: 14 residues. The V gene's germline CDR1 is SGHRS and CDR2 YFSETQ. The V segment lost 2 bases and the J segment 7 bases; nucleotides outside the gene matches: 5. The CDR3 nucleotides are TGCGCCAGCAGCTTTACAGGGGAGACTGAAAAACTGTTTTTT. Protein: CASSFTGETEKLFF.

This chain uses TRBV9 with TRBJ2-5; 11 bases match TRBD2. The CDR3 has 17 amino acids. In germline, CDR1 is SGDLS, CDR2 YYNGEE. The junction had 7 bases not matched to a gene; V was cut back by 3 bases and J by 0 bases. CDR3 coding DNA: TGTGCCAGCAGCGGGCGCTGGGGACTAGCGGACCAAGAGACCCAGTACTTC. This sequence encodes CASSGRWGLADQETQYF.

The chain carries TRBV7-3 and TRBJ2-5; D may be TRBD1 or TRBD2 (5 bases each). CDR3 length: 13 amino acids. Looked up from germline, CDR1 is SGHTA and CDR2 is FQGTGA. Trimming left V 5 bases short and J 4 bases short, with 11 bases between. Here the CDR3 DNA reads TGTGCCAGCAGCCCGATGAGGGGAGAGACCCAGTACTTC. It translates to CASSPMRGETQYF.

The chain carries TRBV29-1 and TRBJ1-1; D might be TRBD1 (5 bases). The V end lost 7 bases, the J end lost 4 bases, and 16 bases lay between the germline ends. Per the germline V gene, CDR1 is SQVTM and CDR2 is ANQGSEA. The CDR3 is made up of 13 amino acids. The CDR3 nucleotides read TGCAGCGCCAGGGACTTCCTAAGCACTGAAGCTTTCTTT. As protein: CSARDFLSTEAFF.

In DNA form, the CDR3 reads TGTGCCAGCCGCAGGGGGCGAGGGCAAGACGACACTGAAGCTTTCTTT. It translates to CASRRGRGQDDTEAFF. The chain joins TRBV7-3 to TRBJ1-1; 8 bases line up with TRBD1. This CDR3 is 16 amino acids long. Trimming removed 8 bases from V and 3 bases from J; junction bases left unmatched: 14. Germline assignment: CDR1 SGHTA and CDR2 FQGTGA. Combining the CDR3 with reference TRBV7-3 and TRBJ1-1 gives the whole variable domain GAGVSQTPSNKVTEKGKYVELRCDPISGHTALYWYRQSLGQGPEFLIYFQGTGAADDSGLPNDRFFAVRPEGSVSTLKIQRTERGDSAVYLCASRRGRGQDDTEAFFGQGTRLTVV.

V usage is TRBV19 and J usage is TRBJ1-3; D ambiguous. V dropped 5 bases and J dropped 0 bases, with 17 bases sitting between them. This CDR3 spans 17 amino acids. Germline V gene data show CDR1 as LNHDA and CDR2 as SQIVND (reference sequence). CDR3 in DNA: TGTGCCAGTAGTCCCGATTCTTCATTTTTCTCTGGAAACACCATATATTTT. Translating it yields CASSPDSSFFSGNTIYF.

The V gene is TRBV7-2, the J gene TRBJ1-4; 7 bases line up with TRBD1. The length of the CDR3 is 13 residues. Germline V lookup: CDR1 SGHTA, CDR2 FQGNSA. V gave up 5 bases and J gave up 7 bases; unmatched junction bases: 4. The CDR3 DNA reads TGTGCCAGCAGCCAGGGACAGCTTGAAAAACTGTTTTTT. Translation gives CASSQGQLEKLFF.

This clone was counted between two and nine times. The V and J genes are TRBV5-1 and TRBJ1-2; 8 nucleotides align to TRBD1. Germline V gene lookup returns CDR1 SGHRS and CDR2 YFSETQ. This CDR3 spans 16 amino acids. The V gene end was trimmed by 0 bases and the J gene end by 0 bases; junction bases not matched to a gene: 4. CDR3 sequence reads: CASSLGGTGPNYGYTF. The CDR3 nucleotides are TGCGCCAGCAGCTTGGGGGGGACAGGCCCTAACTATGGCTACACCTTC.

J is TRBJ1-4 and V is TRBV4-2, with D hard to call. Germline-derived CDR1 and CDR2 are LGHNA and YNFKEQ. V was cut by 4 bases and J by 4 bases, with 16 bases left in between. The CDR3 sequence is 16 residues long. CDR3 in DNA: TGTGCCAGCAGCCTAAGCCCGACGGACGTTAATGAAAAACTGTTTTTT. Its translation: CASSLSPTDVNEKLFF.

V and J are TRBV9 and TRBJ2-2, with 9 bases identical to TRBD1. Germline V gene lookup returns CDR1 SGDLS and CDR2 YYNGEE. J gave up 7 bases and V 4 bases, and 8 bases lay outside the gene matches. The CDR3 is made up of 15 amino acids. This CDR3 reads CASSPGQGLGGELFF. CDR3 bases: TGTGCCAGCAGCCCCGGACAGGGGCTTGGCGGGGAGCTGTTTTTT.

For the CDR3, the DNA is TGCGCCAGCAGCCAGCCCTCCAGGTCCGGGGAGCTGTTTTTT. Protein sequence: CASSQPSRSGELFF. The rearrangement uses TRBV4-3 and TRBJ2-2; D is unresolved. This CDR3 contains 14 residues. CDR1 LGHNA and CDR2 YSLEER come from the germline V gene. V dropped 3 bases and J dropped 6 bases, with 11 bases sitting between them.

The rearrangement joins TRBV4-2 to TRBJ1-2, with 9 bases aligning to TRBD1. V trimming: 0 bases; J trimming: 7 bases; junction bases outside the gene matches: 6. Germline V gene lookup returns CDR1 LGHNA and CDR2 YNFKEQ. This CDR3 comprises 15 residues. CDR3 DNA: TGTGCCAGCAGCCAAGATCGGGGACAGGGAACTGGCTACACCTTC. It specifies CASSQDRGQGTGYTF.

This sequence joins TRBV28 and TRBJ2-7; a possible D gene is TRBD1 (6 bases). V lost 7 bases and J lost 3, with 13 bases in between. Germline values: CDR1 MDHEN, CDR2 SYDVKM. The CDR3 loop spans 13 amino acids. CDR3 nucleotides: TGTGCCAGCACGCAGGGGATCTACTACGAGCAGTACTTC. Translation gives CASTQGIYYEQYF.